This TCR beta chain emerged from a study of graft-versus-host responses after intestinal transplantation. Across the whole study: Each recipient received anti-thymocyte globulin induction, then tacrolimus and steroids for roughly 3 years. Study findings and constraints: High graft-versus-host to host-versus-graft clonal ratios were seen in allografts of patients with graft-donor T cell macrochimerism.

Sequencing was performed with immunoSEQ multiplex PCR; in TCRdb, only in-frame clones are kept and a portion is missing. The sample consists of under 30,000 clones, 85% to 95% of them appearing once. The germline CDR1 and CDR2 sequences are SGHDT and YYEEEE. V lost 4 bases to trimming and J lost 0 bases, with 14 bases between them. The CDR3 length is 16 residues. With respect to this clone: Its antigen is undetermined.

Source: PBMCs, taken 18 days after transplant. The rearrangement joins TRBV5-6 to TRBJ1-5; possibly TRBD1 for D (6 bases). This clonotype originated in a human patient who received an intestinal transplant, so some T cells may come from the graft donor. As DNA, the CDR3 is TGTGCCAGCAGCAGGTCGGGGGCCTATAGCAATCAGCCCCAGCATTTT. Translating gives CASSRSGAYSNQPQHF. The variable domain in full, completed from reference TRBV5-6 and TRBJ1-5, reads DAGVTQSPTHLIKTRGQQVTLRCSPKSGHDTVSWYQQALGQGPQFIFQYYEEEERQRGNFPDRFSGHQFPNYSSELNVNALLLGDSALYLCASSRSGAYSNQPQHFGDGTRLSIL.